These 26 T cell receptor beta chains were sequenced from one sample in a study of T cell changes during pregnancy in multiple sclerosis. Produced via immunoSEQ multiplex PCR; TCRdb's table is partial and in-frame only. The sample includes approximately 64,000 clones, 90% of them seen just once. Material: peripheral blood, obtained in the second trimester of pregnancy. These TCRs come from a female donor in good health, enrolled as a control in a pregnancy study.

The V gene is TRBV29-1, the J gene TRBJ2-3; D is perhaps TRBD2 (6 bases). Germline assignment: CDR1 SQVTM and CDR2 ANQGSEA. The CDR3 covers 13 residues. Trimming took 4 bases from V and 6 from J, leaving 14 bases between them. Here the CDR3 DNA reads TGCAGCGTTGGCCGGGACTCGAGGGATACGCAGTATTTT. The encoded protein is CSVGRDSRDTQYF.

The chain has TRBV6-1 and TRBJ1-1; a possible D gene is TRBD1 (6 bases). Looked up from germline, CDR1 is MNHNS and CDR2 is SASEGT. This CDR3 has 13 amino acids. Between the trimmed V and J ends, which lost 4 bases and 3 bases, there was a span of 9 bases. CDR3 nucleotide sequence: TGTGCCAGCAGTGTAACAGGGTACACTGAAGCTTTCTTT. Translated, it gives CASSVTGYTEAFF.

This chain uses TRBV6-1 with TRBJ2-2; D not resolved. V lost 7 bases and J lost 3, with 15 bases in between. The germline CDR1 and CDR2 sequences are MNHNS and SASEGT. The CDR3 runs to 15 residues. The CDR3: CASTSRGVHTGELFF. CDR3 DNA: TGTGCCAGCACCTCCCGCGGCGTACACACCGGGGAGCTGTTTTTT.

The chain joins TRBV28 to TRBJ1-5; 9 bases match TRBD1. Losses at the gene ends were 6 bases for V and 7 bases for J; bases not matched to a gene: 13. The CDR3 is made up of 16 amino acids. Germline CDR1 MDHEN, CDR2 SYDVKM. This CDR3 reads CASSPGQGGFGQPQHF. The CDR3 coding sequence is TGTGCCAGCAGCCCGGGACAGGGTGGATTTGGACAGCCCCAGCATTTT.

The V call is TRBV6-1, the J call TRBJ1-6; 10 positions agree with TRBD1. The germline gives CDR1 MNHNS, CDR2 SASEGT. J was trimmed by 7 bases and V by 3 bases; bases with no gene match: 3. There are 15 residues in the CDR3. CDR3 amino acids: CASSESTGGNSPLHF. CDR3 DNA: TGTGCCAGCAGTGAGTCGACAGGGGGCAATTCACCCCTCCACTTT.

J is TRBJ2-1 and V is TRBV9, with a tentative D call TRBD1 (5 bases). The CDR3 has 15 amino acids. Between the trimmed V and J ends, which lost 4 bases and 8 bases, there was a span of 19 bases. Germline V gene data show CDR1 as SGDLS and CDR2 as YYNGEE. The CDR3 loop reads CASSLDNDVAYEQFF. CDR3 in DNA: TGTGCCAGCAGCCTGGACAACGACGTCGCTTATGAGCAGTTCTTC. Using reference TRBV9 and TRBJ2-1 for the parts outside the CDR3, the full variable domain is DSGVTQTPKHLITATGQRVTLRCSPRSGDLSVYWYQQSLDQGLQFLIQYYNGEERAKGNILERFSAQQFPDLHSELNLSSLELGDSALYFCASSLDNDVAYEQFFGPGTRLTVL.

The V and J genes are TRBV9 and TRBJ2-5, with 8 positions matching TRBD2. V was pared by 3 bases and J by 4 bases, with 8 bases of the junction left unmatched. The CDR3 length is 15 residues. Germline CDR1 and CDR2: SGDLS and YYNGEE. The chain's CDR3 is CASSGVGLESETQYF. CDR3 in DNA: TGTGCCAGCAGCGGAGTGGGACTAGAATCAGAGACCCAGTACTTC.

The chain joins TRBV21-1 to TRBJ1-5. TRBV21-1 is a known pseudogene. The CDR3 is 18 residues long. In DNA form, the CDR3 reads TGTGCCAGCAGCAAAGCGCTTGGGGAGAGCTATAGCAATCAGCCCCAGCATTTT. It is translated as CASSKALGESYSNQPQHF.

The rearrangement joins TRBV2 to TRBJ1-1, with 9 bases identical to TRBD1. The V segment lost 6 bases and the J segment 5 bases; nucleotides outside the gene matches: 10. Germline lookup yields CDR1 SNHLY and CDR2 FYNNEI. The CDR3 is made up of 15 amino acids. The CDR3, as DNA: TGTGCCAGCAGGAGGACAGGGGTGTTCCGGACTGAAGCTTTCTTT. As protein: CASRRTGVFRTEAFF.

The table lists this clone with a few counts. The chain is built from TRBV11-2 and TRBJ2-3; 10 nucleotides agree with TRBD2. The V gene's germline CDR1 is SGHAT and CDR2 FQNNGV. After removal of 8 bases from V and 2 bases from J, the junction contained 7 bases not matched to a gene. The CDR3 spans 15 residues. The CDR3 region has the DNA TGTGCCAGCTCCTGGACTAGCGGTACCACAGATACGCAGTATTTT. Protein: CASSWTSGTTDTQYF.

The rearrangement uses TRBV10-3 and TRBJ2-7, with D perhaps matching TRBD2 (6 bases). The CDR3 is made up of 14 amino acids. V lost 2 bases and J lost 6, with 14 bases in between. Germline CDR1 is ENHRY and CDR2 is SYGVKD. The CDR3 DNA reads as TGTGCCATCAGTGAGCCGGAGAGGGGACTCGAGCAGTACTTC. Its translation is CAISEPERGLEQYF.

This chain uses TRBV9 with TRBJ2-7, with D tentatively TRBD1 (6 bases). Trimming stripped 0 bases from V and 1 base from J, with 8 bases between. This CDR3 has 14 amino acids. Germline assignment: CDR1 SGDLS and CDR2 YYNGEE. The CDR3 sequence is CASSVATGSYEQYF. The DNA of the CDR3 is TGTGCCAGCAGCGTAGCTACAGGGTCCTACGAGCAGTACTTC.

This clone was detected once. CDR3 sequence: CASSVGPGTTNSPLHF. CDR3 DNA: TGTGCCAGCAGCGTGGGCCCCGGGACAACTAATTCACCCCTCCACTTT. V usage is TRBV9 and J usage is TRBJ1-6; the D gene is possibly TRBD1 (6 bases). V lost 2 bases, J lost 6 bases, and 15 bases lay in between. The CDR3 is 16 amino acids. The germline gives CDR1 SGDLS, CDR2 YYNGEE.

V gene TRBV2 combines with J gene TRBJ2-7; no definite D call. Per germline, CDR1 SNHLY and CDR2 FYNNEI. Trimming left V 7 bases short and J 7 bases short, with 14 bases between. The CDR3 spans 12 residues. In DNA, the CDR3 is TGTGCCAGCAATGGTGGTATCCAGGAGCAGTACTTC. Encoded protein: CASNGGIQEQYF.

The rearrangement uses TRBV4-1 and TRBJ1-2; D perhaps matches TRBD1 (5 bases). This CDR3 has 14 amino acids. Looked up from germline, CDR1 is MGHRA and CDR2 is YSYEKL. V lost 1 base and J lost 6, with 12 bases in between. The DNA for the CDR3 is TGCGCCAGCAGCCAAGCCTCGGGGGTCGATGGCTACACCTTC. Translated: CASSQASGVDGYTF.

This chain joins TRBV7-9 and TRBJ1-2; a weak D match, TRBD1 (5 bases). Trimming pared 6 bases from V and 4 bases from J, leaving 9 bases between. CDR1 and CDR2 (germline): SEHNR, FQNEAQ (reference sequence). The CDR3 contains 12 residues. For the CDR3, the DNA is TGTGCCAGCAGGGGGCTCGGCTATGGCTACACCTTC. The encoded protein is CASRGLGYGYTF.

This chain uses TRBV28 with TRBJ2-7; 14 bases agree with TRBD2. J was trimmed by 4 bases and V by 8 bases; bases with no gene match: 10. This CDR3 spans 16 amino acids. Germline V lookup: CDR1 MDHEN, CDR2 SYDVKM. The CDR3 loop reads CASRKQGLAGDYEQYF. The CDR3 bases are TGTGCCAGCCGCAAGCAGGGACTAGCGGGAGATTACGAGCAGTACTTC.

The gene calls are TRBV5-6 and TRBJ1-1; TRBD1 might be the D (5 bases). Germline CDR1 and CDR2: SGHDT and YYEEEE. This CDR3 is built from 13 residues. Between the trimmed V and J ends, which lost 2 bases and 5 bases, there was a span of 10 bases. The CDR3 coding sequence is TGTGCCAGCAGCTTCGGCTCAGGGACTGAAGCTTTCTTT. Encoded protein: CASSFGSGTEAFF.

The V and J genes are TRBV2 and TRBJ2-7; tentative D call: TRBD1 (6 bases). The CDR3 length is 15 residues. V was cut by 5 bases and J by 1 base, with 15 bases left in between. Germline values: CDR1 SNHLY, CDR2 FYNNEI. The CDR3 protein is CASSPSGEISYEQYF. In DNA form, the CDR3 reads TGTGCCAGCAGTCCTTCAGGGGAAATATCCTACGAGCAGTACTTC.

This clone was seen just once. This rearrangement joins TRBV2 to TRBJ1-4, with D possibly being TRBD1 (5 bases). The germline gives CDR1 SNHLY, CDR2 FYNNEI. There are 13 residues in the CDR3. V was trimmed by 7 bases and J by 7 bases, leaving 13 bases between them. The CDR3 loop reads CASTGPGGEKLFF. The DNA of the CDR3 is TGTGCCAGCACGGGACCGGGGGGTGAAAAACTGTTTTTT.

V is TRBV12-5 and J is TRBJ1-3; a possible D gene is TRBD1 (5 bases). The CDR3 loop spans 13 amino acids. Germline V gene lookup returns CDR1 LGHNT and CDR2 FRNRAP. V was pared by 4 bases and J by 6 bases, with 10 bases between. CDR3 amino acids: CASGSGGVNTIYF. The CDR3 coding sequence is TGTGCTAGTGGTTCCGGGGGGGTAAACACCATATATTTT.

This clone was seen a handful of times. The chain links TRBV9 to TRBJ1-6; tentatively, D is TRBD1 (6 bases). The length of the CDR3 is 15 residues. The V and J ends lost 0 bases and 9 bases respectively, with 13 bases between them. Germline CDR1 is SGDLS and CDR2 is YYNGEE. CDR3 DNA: TGTGCCAGCAGCGTAGCGGGAGGGGGTGGTTCACCCCTCCACTTT. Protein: CASSVAGGGGSPLHF.

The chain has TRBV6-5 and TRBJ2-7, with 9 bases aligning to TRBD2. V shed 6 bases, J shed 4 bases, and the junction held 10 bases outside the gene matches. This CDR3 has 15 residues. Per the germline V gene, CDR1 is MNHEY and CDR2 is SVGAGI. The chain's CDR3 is CASSPIAGEVYEQYF. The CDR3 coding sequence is TGTGCCAGCAGCCCCATAGCGGGAGAGGTATACGAGCAGTACTTC.

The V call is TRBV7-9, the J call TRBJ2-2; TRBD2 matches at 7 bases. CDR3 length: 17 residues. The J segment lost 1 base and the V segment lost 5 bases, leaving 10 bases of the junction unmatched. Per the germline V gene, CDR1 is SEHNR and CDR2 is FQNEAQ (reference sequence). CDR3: CASSPRDYPKNTGELFF. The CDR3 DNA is TGTGCCAGCAGCCCTCGGGACTACCCCAAGAACACCGGGGAGCTGTTTTTT.

CDR3 protein: CASSKGRTGELFF. The CDR3 DNA is TGCGCCAGCTCCAAGGGGCGAACCGGGGAGCTGTTTTTT. The chain carries TRBV5-1 and TRBJ2-2; D possibly corresponds to TRBD1 (5 bases). V dropped 7 bases and J dropped 5 bases, with 12 bases sitting between them. The CDR3 totals 13 residues. Germline assignment: CDR1 SGHRS and CDR2 YFSETQ.

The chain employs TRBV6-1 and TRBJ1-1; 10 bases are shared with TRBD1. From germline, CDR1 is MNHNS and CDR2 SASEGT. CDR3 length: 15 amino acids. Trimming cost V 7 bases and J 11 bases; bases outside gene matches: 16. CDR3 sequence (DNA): TGTGCCAGCAAGGGGTCGGGACAGGGGTCCGGTTGGGCTTTCTTT. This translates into CASKGSGQGSGWAFF.